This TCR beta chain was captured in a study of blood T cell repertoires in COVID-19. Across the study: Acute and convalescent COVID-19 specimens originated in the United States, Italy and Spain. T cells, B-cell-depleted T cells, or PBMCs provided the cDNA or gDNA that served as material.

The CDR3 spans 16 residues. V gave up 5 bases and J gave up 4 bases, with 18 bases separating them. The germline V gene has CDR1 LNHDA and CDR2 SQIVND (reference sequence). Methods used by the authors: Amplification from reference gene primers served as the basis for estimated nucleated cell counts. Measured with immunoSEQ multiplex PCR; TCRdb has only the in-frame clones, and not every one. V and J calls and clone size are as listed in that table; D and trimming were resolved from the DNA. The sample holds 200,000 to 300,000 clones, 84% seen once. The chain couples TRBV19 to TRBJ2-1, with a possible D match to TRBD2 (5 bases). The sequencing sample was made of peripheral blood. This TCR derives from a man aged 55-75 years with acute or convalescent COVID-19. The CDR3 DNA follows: TGTGCCAGTAGTCGCCGGATCGAGAGGGATTACAATGAGCAGTTCTTC. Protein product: CASSRRIERDYNEQFF.